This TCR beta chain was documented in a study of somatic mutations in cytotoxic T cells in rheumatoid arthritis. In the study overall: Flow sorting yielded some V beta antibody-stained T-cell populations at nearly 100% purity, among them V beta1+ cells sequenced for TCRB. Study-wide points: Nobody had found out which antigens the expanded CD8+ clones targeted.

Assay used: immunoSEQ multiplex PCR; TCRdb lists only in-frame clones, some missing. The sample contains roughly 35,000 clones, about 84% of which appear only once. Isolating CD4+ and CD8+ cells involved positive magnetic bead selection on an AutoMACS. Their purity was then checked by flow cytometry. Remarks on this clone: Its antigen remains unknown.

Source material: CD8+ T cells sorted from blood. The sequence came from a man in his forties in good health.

CDR3 in DNA: TGCGCCAGCAGCTTGGAACAGCTTACAACTAATGAAAAACTGTTTTTT. It yields the protein CASSLEQLTTNEKLFF. The chain is built from TRBV5-1 and TRBJ1-4; D is unclear. Trimming left V 0 bases short and J 0 bases short, with 9 bases between. The CDR3 is made up of 16 amino acids. The germline V gene encodes CDR1 SGHRS and CDR2 YFSETQ.